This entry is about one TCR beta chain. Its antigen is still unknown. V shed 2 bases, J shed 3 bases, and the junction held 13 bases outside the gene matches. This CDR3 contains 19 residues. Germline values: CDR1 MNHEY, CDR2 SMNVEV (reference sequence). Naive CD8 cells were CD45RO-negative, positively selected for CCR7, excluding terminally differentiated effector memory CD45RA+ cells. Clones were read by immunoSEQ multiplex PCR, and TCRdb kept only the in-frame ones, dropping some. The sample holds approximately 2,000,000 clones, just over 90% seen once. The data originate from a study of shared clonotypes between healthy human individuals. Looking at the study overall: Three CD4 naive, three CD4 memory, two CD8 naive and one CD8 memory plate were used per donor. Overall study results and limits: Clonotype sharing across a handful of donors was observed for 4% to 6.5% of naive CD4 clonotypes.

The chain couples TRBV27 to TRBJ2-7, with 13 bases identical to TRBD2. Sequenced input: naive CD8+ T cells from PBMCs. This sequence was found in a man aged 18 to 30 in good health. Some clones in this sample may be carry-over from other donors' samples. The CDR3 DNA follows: TGTGCCAGCAGTTTACAATTCTCCGGGACTAGCGGGAAGGACTACGAGCAGTACTTC. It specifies CASSLQFSGTSGKDYEQYF.